The clone carrying this T cell receptor (beta chain) has at least ten counts. Its antigen is not known. The ends lost 2 bases at V and 2 bases at J; junction bases unmatched: 4. Germline V lookup: CDR1 SQVTM, CDR2 ANQGSEA. The CDR3 is 15 amino acids. This sample is drawn from a study of T cell repertoires in cytomegalovirus infection. Each CDR3 protein gets one entry after TCRdb re-called the reads with MiXCR. The sample consists of roughly 130,000 distinct CDR3 sequences, 20% to 30% of them appearing once. This rearrangement joins TRBV29-1 to TRBJ2-3, with 10 bases lining up with TRBD2. The sequence was obtained from a human donor in good health (CMV status not recorded). Some clones in this sample may be carry-over from other donors' samples. The sample was PBMCs, sequenced either directly or after in vitro stimulation (not recorded which). The CDR3 DNA reads as TGCAGCGTTGAAATAGCGGGAGGACCCACAGATACGCAGTATTTT. It is translated as CSVEIAGGPTDTQYF.